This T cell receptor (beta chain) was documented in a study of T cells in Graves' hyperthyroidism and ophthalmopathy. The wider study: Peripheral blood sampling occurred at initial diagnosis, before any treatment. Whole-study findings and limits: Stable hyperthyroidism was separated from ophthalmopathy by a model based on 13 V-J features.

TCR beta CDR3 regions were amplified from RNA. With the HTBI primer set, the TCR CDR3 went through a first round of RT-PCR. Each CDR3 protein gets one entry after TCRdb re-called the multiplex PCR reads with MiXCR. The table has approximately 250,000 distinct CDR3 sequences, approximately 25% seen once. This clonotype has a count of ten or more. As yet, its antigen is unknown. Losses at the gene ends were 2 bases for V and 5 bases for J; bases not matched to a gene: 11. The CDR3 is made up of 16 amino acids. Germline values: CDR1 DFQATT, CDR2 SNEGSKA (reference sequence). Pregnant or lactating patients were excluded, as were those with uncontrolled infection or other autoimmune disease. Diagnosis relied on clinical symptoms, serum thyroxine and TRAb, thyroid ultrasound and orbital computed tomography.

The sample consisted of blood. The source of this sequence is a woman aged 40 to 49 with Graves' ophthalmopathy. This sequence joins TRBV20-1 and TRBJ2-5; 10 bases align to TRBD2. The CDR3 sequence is CSARSGAGGPMETQYF. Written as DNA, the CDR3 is TGCAGTGCTAGAAGTGGAGCGGGAGGGCCGATGGAGACCCAGTACTTC.